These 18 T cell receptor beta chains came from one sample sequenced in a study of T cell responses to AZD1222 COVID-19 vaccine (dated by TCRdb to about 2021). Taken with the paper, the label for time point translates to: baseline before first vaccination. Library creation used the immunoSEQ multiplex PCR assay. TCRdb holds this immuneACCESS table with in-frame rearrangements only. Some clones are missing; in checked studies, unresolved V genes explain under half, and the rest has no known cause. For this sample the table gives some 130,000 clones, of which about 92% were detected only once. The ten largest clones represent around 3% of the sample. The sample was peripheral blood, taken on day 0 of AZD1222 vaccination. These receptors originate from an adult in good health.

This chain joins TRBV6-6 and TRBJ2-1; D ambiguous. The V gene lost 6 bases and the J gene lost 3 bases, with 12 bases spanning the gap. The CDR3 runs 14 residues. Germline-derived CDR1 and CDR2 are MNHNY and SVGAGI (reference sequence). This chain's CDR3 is CASSEAQDYNEQFF. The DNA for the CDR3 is TGTGCCAGCAGCGAGGCGCAAGACTACAATGAGCAGTTCTTC.

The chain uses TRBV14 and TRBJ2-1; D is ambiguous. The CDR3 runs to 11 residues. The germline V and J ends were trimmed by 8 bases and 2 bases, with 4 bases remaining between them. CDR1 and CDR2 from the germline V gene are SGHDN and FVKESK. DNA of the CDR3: TGTGCCAGCGGTACCTACAATGAGCAGTTCTTC. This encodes CASGTYNEQFF. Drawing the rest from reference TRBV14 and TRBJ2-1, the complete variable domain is EAGVTQFPSHSVIEKGQTVTLRCDPISGHDNLYWYRRVMGKEIKFLLHFVKESKQDESGMPNNRFLAERTGGTYSTLKVQPAELEDSGVYFCASGTYNEQFFGPGTRLTVL.

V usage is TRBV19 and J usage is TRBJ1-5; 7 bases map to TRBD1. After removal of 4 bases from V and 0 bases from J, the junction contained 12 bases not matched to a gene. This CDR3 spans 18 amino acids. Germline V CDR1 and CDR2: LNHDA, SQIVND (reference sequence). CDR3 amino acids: CASSTPGQHYYSNQPQHF. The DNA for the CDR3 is TGTGCCAGTAGTACCCCGGGACAGCACTACTATAGCAATCAGCCCCAGCATTTT.

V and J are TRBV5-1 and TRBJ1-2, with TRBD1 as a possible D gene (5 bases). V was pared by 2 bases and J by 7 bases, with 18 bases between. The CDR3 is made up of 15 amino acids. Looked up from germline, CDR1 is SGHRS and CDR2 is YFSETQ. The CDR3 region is CASSFPPGVQGGYTF. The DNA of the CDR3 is TGCGCCAGCAGCTTTCCCCCGGGGGTGCAGGGTGGCTACACCTTC.

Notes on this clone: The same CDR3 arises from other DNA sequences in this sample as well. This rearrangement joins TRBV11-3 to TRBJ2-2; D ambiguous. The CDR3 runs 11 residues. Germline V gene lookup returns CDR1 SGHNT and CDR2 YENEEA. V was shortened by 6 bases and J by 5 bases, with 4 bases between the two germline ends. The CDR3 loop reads CASSLTGELFF. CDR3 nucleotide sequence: TGTGCCAGCAGTTTAACCGGGGAGCTGTTTTTT.

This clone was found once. CDR3 sequence reads: CASSYGRGVLETQYF. The DNA of the CDR3 is TGTGCCAGCAGTTACGGCAGGGGGGTTCTTGAGACCCAGTACTTC. The rearrangement joins TRBV6-5 to TRBJ2-5; perhaps TRBD1 as D (7 bases). The germline CDR1 and CDR2 sequences are MNHEY and SVGAGI. This CDR3 contains 15 residues. V was shortened by 2 bases and J by 5 bases, with 15 bases between the two germline ends.

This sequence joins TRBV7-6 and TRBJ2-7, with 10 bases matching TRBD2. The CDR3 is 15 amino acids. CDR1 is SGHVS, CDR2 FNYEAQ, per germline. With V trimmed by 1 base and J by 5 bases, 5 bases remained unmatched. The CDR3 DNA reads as TGTGCCAGCAGCTTAGAAGCTAGCGGGAGCCACGAGCAGTACTTC. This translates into CASSLEASGSHEQYF.

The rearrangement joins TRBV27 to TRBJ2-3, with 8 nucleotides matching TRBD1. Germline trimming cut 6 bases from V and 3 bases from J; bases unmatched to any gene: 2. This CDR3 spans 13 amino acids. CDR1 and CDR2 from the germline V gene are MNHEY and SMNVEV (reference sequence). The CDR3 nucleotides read TGTGCCAGCAGGCGACAGGGGACAGATACGCAGTATTTT. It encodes CASRRQGTDTQYF.

Here the CDR3 reads CASSFRLGTDTQYF. In DNA form, the CDR3 reads TGTGCCAGCAGCTTCCGACTAGGAACAGATACGCAGTATTTT. The rearrangement uses TRBV3-1 (or the pseudogene TRBV3-2) and TRBJ2-3, with D tentatively TRBD2 (6 bases). CDR1 is LGHDT and CDR2 is YNNKEL in the germline V gene (reference sequence). V was trimmed by 5 bases and J by 3 bases, leaving 12 bases between them. The CDR3 is 14 amino acids.

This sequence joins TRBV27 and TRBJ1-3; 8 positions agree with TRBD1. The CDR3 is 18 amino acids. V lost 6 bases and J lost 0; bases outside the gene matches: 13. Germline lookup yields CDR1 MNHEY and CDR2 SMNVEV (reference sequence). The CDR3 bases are TGTGCCAGCAGAAGGACAGGGTACGTCTCGCCCTCTGGAAACACCATATATTTT. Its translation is CASRRTGYVSPSGNTIYF.

The CDR3 reads CASSMNRGDEQFF. DNA of the CDR3: TGTGCCAGTAGTATGAACAGGGGGGATGAGCAGTTCTTC. This sequence joins TRBV19 and TRBJ2-1; TRBD1 matches 8 bases. Unmatched junction bases numbered 3, after V lost 3 bases and J lost 8 bases. CDR1 and CDR2 (germline): LNHDA, SQIVND (reference sequence). The CDR3 extends over 13 amino acids.

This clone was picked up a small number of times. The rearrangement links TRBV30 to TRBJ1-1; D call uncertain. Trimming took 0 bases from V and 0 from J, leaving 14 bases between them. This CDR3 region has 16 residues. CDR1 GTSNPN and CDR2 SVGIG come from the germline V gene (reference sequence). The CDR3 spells CAWSVRWGLMNTEAFF. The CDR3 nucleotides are TGTGCCTGGAGTGTGAGGTGGGGTCTAATGAACACTGAAGCTTTCTTT.

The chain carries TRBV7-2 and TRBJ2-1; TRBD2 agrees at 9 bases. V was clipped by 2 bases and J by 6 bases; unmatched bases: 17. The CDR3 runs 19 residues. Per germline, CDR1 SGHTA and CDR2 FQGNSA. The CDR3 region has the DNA TGTGCCAGCAGCTTACGATGGGGGCTAGCGGGGCCTAGGGGCAATGAGCAGTTCTTC. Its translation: CASSLRWGLAGPRGNEQFF.

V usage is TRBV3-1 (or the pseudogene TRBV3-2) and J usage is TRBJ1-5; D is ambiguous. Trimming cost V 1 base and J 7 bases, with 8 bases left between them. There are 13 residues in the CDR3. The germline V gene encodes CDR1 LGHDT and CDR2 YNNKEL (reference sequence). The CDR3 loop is CASSQADGQPQHF. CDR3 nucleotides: TGTGCCAGCAGCCAAGCTGACGGGCAGCCCCAGCATTTT.

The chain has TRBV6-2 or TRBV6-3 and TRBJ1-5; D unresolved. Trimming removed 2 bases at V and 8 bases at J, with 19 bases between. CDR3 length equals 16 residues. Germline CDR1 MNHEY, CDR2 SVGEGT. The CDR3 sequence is CASSYDGRLRRKPQHF. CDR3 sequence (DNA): TGTGCCAGCAGTTACGACGGACGGCTCAGAAGGAAGCCCCAGCATTTT.

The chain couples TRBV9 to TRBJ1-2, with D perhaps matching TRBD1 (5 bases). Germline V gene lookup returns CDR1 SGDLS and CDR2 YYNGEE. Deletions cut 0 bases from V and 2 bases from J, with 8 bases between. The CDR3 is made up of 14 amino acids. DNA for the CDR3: TGTGCCAGCAGCGTAGGGGGCGAAAACTATGGCTACACCTTC. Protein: CASSVGGENYGYTF.

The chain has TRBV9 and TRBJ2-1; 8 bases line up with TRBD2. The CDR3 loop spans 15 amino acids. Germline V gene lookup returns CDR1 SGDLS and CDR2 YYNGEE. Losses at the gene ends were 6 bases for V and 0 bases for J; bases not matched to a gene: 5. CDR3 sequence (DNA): TGTGCCAGCACCCTAAGCGGGAGCTCCTACAATGAGCAGTTCTTC. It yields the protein CASTLSGSSYNEQFF. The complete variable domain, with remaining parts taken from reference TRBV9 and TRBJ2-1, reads DSGVTQTPKHLITATGQRVTLRCSPRSGDLSVYWYQQSLDQGLQFLIQYYNGEERAKGNILERFSAQQFPDLHSELNLSSLELGDSALYFCASTLSGSSYNEQFFGPGTRLTVL.

CDR3 nucleotide sequence: TGTGCCAGCAGTGAGGGAATAGCTTCAGATACGCAGTATTTT. Its translation is CASSEGIASDTQYF. The chain employs TRBV6-4 and TRBJ2-3; D gene ambiguous. Looked up from germline, CDR1 is MRHNA and CDR2 is SNTAGT. The V end lost 3 bases, the J end lost 4 bases, and 11 bases lay between the germline ends. This CDR3 contains 14 residues.